The 32 T cell receptor beta chains presented below share a single source sample, sequenced in a study of radiation and T cells in renal cell carcinoma. Time point given: blood 4 weeks post-SBRT, at nephrectomy. The treatment: 15 Gy SBRT to primary tumor, nephrectomy 4 weeks later. Profiled with immunoSEQ multiplex PCR; TCRdb holds only in-frame clones, not every one. The sample has roughly 82,000 clones, around 89% seen once. Sequences were derived from blood, sampled from a patient whose treatment included radiotherapy and nephrectomy. The receptor set was obtained from a woman in her sixties or seventies with renal cell carcinoma.

V and J are TRBV10-3 and TRBJ1-4; 8 bases fit TRBD1. This CDR3 is 13 amino acids long. Germline values: CDR1 ENHRY, CDR2 SYGVKD. J was trimmed by 4 bases and V by 10 bases; bases with no gene match: 5. CDR3 nucleotides: TGTGCCACACAGGGGGGGTTTAATGAAAAACTGTTTTTT. This translates into CATQGGFNEKLFF.

The chain carries TRBV2 and TRBJ1-5, with D perhaps TRBD1 (6 bases). V was shortened by 7 bases and J by 7 bases, with 14 bases between the two germline ends. Germline-derived CDR1 and CDR2 are SNHLY and FYNNEI. The CDR3 runs 13 residues. DNA of the CDR3: TGTGCCAGCACCCCAGGGGTAGACCAGCCCCAGCATTTT. This codes for CASTPGVDQPQHF.

The chain carries TRBV4-1 and TRBJ2-7; 10 nucleotides align to TRBD2. V lost 0 bases and J lost 2; bases outside the gene matches: 4. Germline V gene data show CDR1 as MGHRA and CDR2 as YSYEKL. The CDR3 is 16 amino acids. CDR3 coding DNA: TGCGCCAGCAGCCAAGATCTAGCGGGGGCCACCTACGAGCAGTACTTC. This translates into CASSQDLAGATYEQYF.

This rearrangement joins TRBV5-6 to TRBJ1-4; D ambiguous. The CDR3 extends over 14 amino acids. Germline CDR1 reads SGHDT; CDR2 reads YYEEEE. V dropped 7 bases and J dropped 3 bases, with 13 bases sitting between them. CDR3 bases: TGTGCCAGCTTCGACGCCGCTGCTAATGAAAAACTGTTTTTT. Translated, it gives CASFDAAANEKLFF.

J is TRBJ1-3 and V is TRBV6-1; D remains ambiguous. Deletions cut 4 bases from V and 0 bases from J, with 10 bases between. This CDR3 has 15 residues. CDR1 is MNHNS, CDR2 SASEGT, per germline. Here the CDR3 DNA reads TGTGCCAGCAGTGCCTCAGTGCCCTCTGGAAACACCATATATTTT. This translates into CASSASVPSGNTIYF.

V is TRBV15 and J is TRBJ2-5, with D maybe TRBD1 (6 bases). V lost 0 bases and J lost 4, with 15 bases in between. There are 16 residues in the CDR3. From germline, CDR1 is LNHNV and CDR2 YYDKDF (reference sequence). The CDR3 spells CATSRDGDTNVETQYF. The CDR3 coding sequence is TGTGCCACCAGCAGAGATGGGGACACGAACGTAGAGACCCAGTACTTC.

The chain joins TRBV6-5 to TRBJ1-1; no reliable D call. The V end was cut by 7 bases, the J end by 0 bases, with 15 bases between. This CDR3 region has 15 residues. CDR1 is MNHEY, CDR2 SVGAGI, per germline. CDR3 sequence reads: CASKLSGDMNTEAFF. CDR3 in DNA: TGTGCCAGCAAACTATCCGGAGACATGAACACTGAAGCTTTCTTT.

This clone was seen once. The J gene is TRBJ1-1, the V gene TRBV2; perhaps TRBD1 as D (5 bases). Trimming stripped 7 bases from V and 3 bases from J, with 21 bases between. The V gene's germline CDR1 is SNHLY and CDR2 FYNNEI. There are 16 residues in the CDR3. The chain's CDR3 is CASTRRRQGGYTEAFF. CDR3 sequence (DNA): TGTGCCAGCACGAGGCGCCGGCAGGGAGGGTACACTGAAGCTTTCTTT.

The chain links TRBV28 to TRBJ1-1; tentative D call: TRBD1 (5 bases). The germline V and J ends were trimmed by 5 bases and 6 bases, with 19 bases remaining between them. The CDR3 is made up of 15 amino acids. Per the germline V gene, CDR1 is MDHEN and CDR2 is SYDVKM. CDR3: CASSAPHGARPEAFF. The CDR3 DNA is TGTGCCAGCAGTGCCCCTCACGGGGCGAGGCCTGAAGCTTTCTTT.

The V gene is TRBV4-1, the J gene TRBJ2-7; 10 positions agree with TRBD2. With 3 bases clipped from V and 4 bases from J, the junction kept 6 bases outside the gene matches. Per the germline V gene, CDR1 is MGHRA and CDR2 is YSYEKL. The CDR3 is 15 amino acids. The CDR3 DNA follows: TGCGCCAGCAGCCAGCCTGGGACTAGCGTTTACGAGCAGTACTTC. This codes for CASSQPGTSVYEQYF.

V and J are TRBV30 and TRBJ1-2; D gene unclear. This CDR3 region has 13 residues. The V end was cut by 5 bases, the J end by 0 bases, with 10 bases between. Germline-derived CDR1 and CDR2 are GTSNPN and SVGIG (reference sequence). The DNA of the CDR3 is TGTGCCTGGTCTGATAGGACTAACTATGGCTACACCTTC. It yields the protein CAWSDRTNYGYTF.

The gene calls are TRBV5-5 and TRBJ1-5, with D uncertain. The CDR3 is made up of 14 amino acids. V lost 10 bases and J 0 bases, leaving 14 bases between the germline ends. Germline V gene lookup returns CDR1 SGHKS and CDR2 YYEKEE (reference sequence). The CDR3 DNA is TGTGCCTCCGATCTTGGCGTTAGCAATCAGCCCCAGCATTTT. It yields the protein CASDLGVSNQPQHF.

This clone was detected only a few times. The V gene is TRBV29-1, the J gene TRBJ1-1; D is possibly TRBD1 (6 bases). Trimming stripped 4 bases from V and 1 base from J, with 7 bases between. This CDR3 spans 12 amino acids. Germline CDR1 reads SQVTM; CDR2 reads ANQGSEA. The CDR3 protein is CSVGTANTEAFF. CDR3 coding DNA: TGCAGCGTTGGGACAGCGAACACTGAAGCTTTCTTT.

The CDR3 sequence: CASSLAPSGGETQYF. CDR3 sequence (DNA): TGTGCCAGCAGCTTAGCCCCTAGCGGGGGTGAGACCCAGTACTTC. The rearrangement joins TRBV11-2 to TRBJ2-5, with 10 bases lining up with TRBD2. Germline values: CDR1 SGHAT, CDR2 FQNNGV. This CDR3 has 15 amino acids. V was clipped by 1 base and J by 5 bases; unmatched bases: 4.

The rearrangement joins TRBV28 to TRBJ1-1; D perhaps matches TRBD1 (6 bases). Germline V gene data show CDR1 as MDHEN and CDR2 as SYDVKM. The V gene lost 10 bases and the J gene lost 4 bases, with 13 bases spanning the gap. The CDR3 sequence is 12 residues long. The CDR3 sequence: CATSRGSTEAFF. In DNA, the CDR3 is TGTGCCACTTCGAGGGGGAGCACTGAAGCTTTCTTT.

V and J are TRBV5-4 and TRBJ2-3; tentative D call: TRBD1 (6 bases). Germline V lookup: CDR1 SGHNT, CDR2 YYREEE (reference sequence). This CDR3 contains 15 residues. With 5 bases removed from V and 0 bases from J, the gap between germline ends came to 13 bases. The CDR3 DNA follows: TGTGCCAGCAGGCCGAGACAGGTCAGCACAGATACGCAGTATTTT. This codes for CASRPRQVSTDTQYF.

The V and J genes are TRBV4-1 and TRBJ2-7; a possible D gene is TRBD1 (6 bases). V lost 0 bases, J lost 1 base, and 10 bases lay in between. CDR1 MGHRA and CDR2 YSYEKL come from the germline V gene. The CDR3 runs to 15 residues. This CDR3 reads CASSQEGAGSYEQYF. The CDR3 coding sequence is TGCGCCAGCAGCCAAGAGGGGGCAGGGTCCTACGAGCAGTACTTC.

This clone was seen once. This rearrangement joins TRBV30 to TRBJ2-2; no definite D call. Germline loops: CDR1 GTSNPN, CDR2 SVGIG (reference sequence). V lost 6 bases and J 6 bases, leaving 11 bases between the germline ends. This CDR3 spans 12 amino acids. The DNA for the CDR3 is TGTGCCTGCCCGCGTAGGGCCGGGGAGCTGTTTTTT. Translated: CACPRRAGELFF.

This clone was seen a handful of times. V is TRBV6-5 and J is TRBJ1-6; D not resolved. V was clipped by 7 bases and J by 5 bases, with 6 bases between them. The CDR3 extends over 12 amino acids. Looked up from germline, CDR1 is MNHEY and CDR2 is SVGAGI. DNA for the CDR3: TGTGCCAGCAAGGTAGATAATTCACCCCTCCACTTT. Its translation: CASKVDNSPLHF.

This clone was recorded once. This specimen includes other DNA sequences encoding the same CDR3. This rearrangement joins TRBV27 to TRBJ2-7; D might be TRBD2 (6 bases). The CDR3 loop spans 15 amino acids. The germline V and J ends were trimmed by 3 bases and 4 bases, with 16 bases remaining between them. CDR1 is MNHEY, CDR2 SMNVEV, per germline (reference sequence). CDR3 DNA sequence: TGTGCCAGCAGTTTCTCGGGACTCGGGGCTTACGAGCAGTACTTC. Translating gives CASSFSGLGAYEQYF.

J is TRBJ2-5 and V is TRBV5-6, with 8 bases that match TRBD2. V lost 2 bases and J lost 4; bases outside the gene matches: 1. CDR1 SGHDT and CDR2 YYEEEE come from the germline V gene. The CDR3 is 13 amino acids. The CDR3 reads CASSFSGAETQYF. CDR3 bases: TGTGCCAGCAGCTTTAGCGGGGCAGAGACCCAGTACTTC. The complete variable domain, with remaining parts taken from reference TRBV5-6 and TRBJ2-5, reads DAGVTQSPTHLIKTRGQQVTLRCSPKSGHDTVSWYQQALGQGPQFIFQYYEEEERQRGNFPDRFSGHQFPNYSSELNVNALLLGDSALYLCASSFSGAETQYFGPGTRLLVL.

This chain's CDR3 is CASSIQGNTGELFF. DNA of the CDR3: TGTGCCAGTAGTATCCAGGGAAACACCGGGGAGCTGTTTTTT. The chain combines TRBV19 with TRBJ2-2, with TRBD1 as a possible D gene (5 bases). V gave up 3 bases and J gave up 2 bases, with 7 bases separating them. The CDR3 covers 14 residues. From germline, CDR1 is LNHDA and CDR2 SQIVND (reference sequence).

The chain has TRBV28 and TRBJ1-1; 7 positions agree with TRBD1. The CDR3 loop spans 14 amino acids. J gave up 0 bases and V 7 bases, and 5 bases lay outside the gene matches. CDR1 MDHEN and CDR2 SYDVKM come from the germline V gene. In DNA form, the CDR3 reads TGTGCCAGCACCCAACAGGGGATGAACACTGAAGCTTTCTTT. Its translation: CASTQQGMNTEAFF. Combining the CDR3 with reference TRBV28 and TRBJ1-1 gives the whole variable domain DVKVTQSSRYLVKRTGEKVFLECVQDMDHENMFWYRQDPGLGLRLIYFSYDVKMKEKGDIPEGYSVSREKKERFSLILESASTNQTSMYLCASTQQGMNTEAFFGQGTRLTVV.

The chain couples TRBV5-1 to TRBJ2-7; TRBD2 agrees at 16 bases. This CDR3 spans 17 amino acids. The ends lost 3 bases at V and 3 bases at J; junction bases unmatched: 6. CDR1 SGHRS and CDR2 YFSETQ come from the germline V gene. CDR3 sequence: CASSWGLAGGPNYEQYF. The CDR3 nucleotides are TGCGCCAGCAGCTGGGGACTAGCGGGGGGGCCTAACTACGAGCAGTACTTC.

This chain links TRBV27 with TRBJ1-2; D gene unclear. V dropped 0 bases and J dropped 6 bases, with 20 bases sitting between them. This CDR3 has 17 amino acids. CDR1 is MNHEY and CDR2 is SMNVEV in the germline V gene (reference sequence). CDR3 bases: TGTGCCAGCAGTTTATCGATGCATCCCCGGTTAAACGATGGCTACACCTTC. Protein product: CASSLSMHPRLNDGYTF.

This clone is a singleton in its sample. CDR3 sequence: CASSPLTTANYGYTF. The CDR3 region has the DNA TGTGCCAGCAGCCCCCTAACGACAGCTAACTATGGCTACACCTTC. The rearrangement links TRBV13 to TRBJ1-2; a weak D match, TRBD1 (5 bases). Germline assignment: CDR1 PRHDT and CDR2 FYEKMQ (reference sequence). This CDR3 has 15 amino acids. V gave up 5 bases and J gave up 0 bases, with 13 bases separating them.

V gene TRBV28 combines with J gene TRBJ2-2, with D perhaps assigned TRBD1 or TRBD2 (5 bases each). The CDR3 length is 14 residues. CDR1 is MDHEN, CDR2 SYDVKM, per germline. The V and J ends lost 4 bases and 7 bases respectively, with 13 bases between them. CDR3 sequence reads: CASSYGTSLGELFF. The CDR3 DNA follows: TGTGCCAGCAGTTACGGGACCTCTCTCGGGGAGCTGTTTTTT.

As to this clone: This specimen includes other DNA sequences encoding the same CDR3. The chain has TRBV29-1 and TRBJ2-2; maybe TRBD2 (7 bases). V lost 7 bases and J 3 bases, leaving 15 bases between the germline ends. The CDR3 sequence is 14 residues long. The germline V gene encodes CDR1 SQVTM and CDR2 ANQGSEA. The CDR3 spells CSGLGGADTGELFF. CDR3 DNA sequence: TGCAGCGGTCTAGGGGGGGCGGACACCGGGGAGCTGTTTTTT.

The genes are TRBV6-1 and TRBJ2-2, with 10 bases identical to TRBD1. Germline V CDR1 and CDR2: MNHNS, SASEGT. The trim removed 9 bases at V and 4 bases at J, leaving 8 bases unmatched. The CDR3 runs to 15 residues. The CDR3 DNA follows: TGTGCCAGTACCGGGACAGGGGTGGCCACCGGGGAGCTGTTTTTT. It translates to CASTGTGVATGELFF.

The chain has TRBV11-1 and TRBJ2-1; weak D call: TRBD1 (6 bases). The ends were cut back, 2 bases at V and 6 bases at J, with 23 bases in the middle. Germline loops: CDR1 SGHAT, CDR2 FQDESV (reference sequence). The CDR3 is 18 amino acids. CDR3 loop: CASSLPRRQVRSPNEQFF. The DNA of the CDR3 is TGTGCCAGCAGCTTACCCCGCAGACAGGTGAGATCACCCAATGAGCAGTTCTTC.

The chain carries TRBV7-8 and TRBJ2-7; TRBD1 is a possible D gene (5 bases). This CDR3 has 14 amino acids. Trimming removed 1 base from V and 5 bases from J, with 12 bases in between. Germline values: CDR1 SGHVS, CDR2 FQNEAQ. The CDR3 DNA sequence: TGTGCCAGCAGCTTAGTCAGGGCAGTTGACGAGCAGTACTTC. This sequence encodes CASSLVRAVDEQYF. Together with reference TRBV7-8 and TRBJ2-7, the CDR3 gives the full variable domain: GAGVSQSPRYKVAKRGQDVALRCDPISGHVSLFWYQQALGQGPEFLTYFQNEAQLDKSGLPSDRFFAERPEGSVSTLKIQRTQQEDSAVYLCASSLVRAVDEQYFGPGTRLTVT.

V and J are TRBV18 and TRBJ2-7; 9 bases agree with TRBD1. The V gene's germline CDR1 is KGHSH and CDR2 LQKENI. CDR3 length: 15 residues. V lost 5 bases and J lost 5; bases outside the gene matches: 10. The CDR3 DNA reads TGTGCCAGCTCAAGCCGCGGACAGGGGACCAACGAGCAGTACTTC. Protein sequence: CASSSRGQGTNEQYF.